Here is one T cell receptor (beta chain) with its context. Antigen: not known. Focal radiation and CTLA-4 blockade (ipilimumab) were tested in chemo-refractory metastatic non-small-cell lung cancer patients. The CDR3 has 11 residues. Trimming left V 6 bases short and J 4 bases short, with 7 bases between. Germline lookup yields CDR1 GTSNPN and CDR2 SVGIG (reference sequence). This sample stems from a study of radiotherapy plus CTLA-4 blockade in lung cancer. Overall study results and limits: Subsequent to radiotherapy plus ipilimumab, tumor-derived TCR clones underwent expansion in blood. In blood, early T cell clone dynamics reportedly predicted response best, together with interferon-beta.

Some clones are missing from TCRdb's copy, which holds only in-frame ones; the method was immunoSEQ multiplex PCR. The data contain around 42,000 clones, 63% of them singletons. The receptor was derived from a human donor with non-small cell lung cancer who had a partial response to radiotherapy plus ipilimumab. The sample in question was peripheral blood, obtained from a patient treated with radiotherapy plus ipilimumab. The V gene is TRBV30, the J gene TRBJ1-3; D not resolved. As DNA, the CDR3 is TGTGCCTGCCAACAGGGAAACACCATATATTTT. Translated: CACQQGNTIYF.